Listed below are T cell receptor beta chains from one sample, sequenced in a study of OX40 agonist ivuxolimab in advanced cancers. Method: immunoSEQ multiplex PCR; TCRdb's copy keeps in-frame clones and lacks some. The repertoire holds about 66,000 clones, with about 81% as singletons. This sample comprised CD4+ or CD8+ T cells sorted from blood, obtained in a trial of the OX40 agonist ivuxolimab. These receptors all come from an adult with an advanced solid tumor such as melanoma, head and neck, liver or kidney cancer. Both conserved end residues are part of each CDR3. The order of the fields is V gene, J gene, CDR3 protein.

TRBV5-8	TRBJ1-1	CASSPQGGGTEAFF
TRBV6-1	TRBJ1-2	CASSERRQGGYGYTF
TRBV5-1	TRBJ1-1	CASSLWGNTEAFF
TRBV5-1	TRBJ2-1	CASSLVAPADEQFF
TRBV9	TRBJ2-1	CASSADSRQFF
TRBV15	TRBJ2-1	CATSKTSGGSYNEQFF
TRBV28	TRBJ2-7	CASSLSPGGPYEQYF
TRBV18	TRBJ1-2	CASSPGTDFYGYTF
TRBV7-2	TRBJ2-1	CASSLFGNEQFF
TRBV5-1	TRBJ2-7	CASSLAALGDEQYF
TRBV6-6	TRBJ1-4	CASSYPPWGEKLFF
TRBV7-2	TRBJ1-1	CASSPRRQGISAEAFF
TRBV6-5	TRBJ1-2	CASRTGLRNGYTF
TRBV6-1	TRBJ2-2	CASSGVNTGELFF
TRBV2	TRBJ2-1	CASKEGWTGAQFF
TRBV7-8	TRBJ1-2	CASSLGGSAVYGYTF
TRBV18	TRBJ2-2	CASSEGTGELFF
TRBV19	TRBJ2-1	CASDRTSGNPNEQFF
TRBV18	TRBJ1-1	CASSPDRYTEAFF
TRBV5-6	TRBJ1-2	CASSLPGDHDNYGYTF
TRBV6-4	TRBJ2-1	CARPNDRKTYNEQFF
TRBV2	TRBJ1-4	CASSLQSPANEKLFF
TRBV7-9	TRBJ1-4	CASSHGRRNEKLFF
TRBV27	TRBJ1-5	CASSPSTIYQPQHF
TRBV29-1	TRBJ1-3	CSVTGIGNTIYF
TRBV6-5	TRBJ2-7	CASSYSKTPAYEQYF
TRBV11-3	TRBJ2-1	CASSLGTSGGRDEQFF
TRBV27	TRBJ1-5	CASSLDRVSNQPQHF